Presented here are 28 T cell receptor beta chains from one specimen sequenced in a study of T cell repertoires in cytomegalovirus infection. Antigen specificity for these receptors is unknown. TCRdb recomputed calls from the reads with MiXCR, one row per CDR3 protein. This table holds some 200,000 distinct CDR3 sequences, roughly two fifths found once. The input for sequencing was CD8+ T cells from cultured PBMCs, taken from culture after CMV antigen stimulation. The receptors here all came from a human donor in good health (CMV status not recorded). Some clones in this sample may be carry-over from other donors' samples.

The gene calls are TRBV7-8 and TRBJ2-7; 8 bases map to TRBD2. The CDR3 runs 17 residues. CDR1 is SGHVS, CDR2 FQNEAQ, per germline. J lost 3 bases, V lost 3 bases, and 13 bases had no gene match. Here the CDR3 reads CASSLSGLASSDYEQYF. The CDR3 nucleotides read TGTGCCAGCAGCTTGTCTGGACTAGCTTCCTCCGACTACGAGCAGTACTTC.

There are a few counts of this clonotype. This rearrangement joins TRBV7-2 to TRBJ2-7; 7 positions match TRBD2. J was trimmed by 6 bases and V by 4 bases; bases with no gene match: 9. The CDR3 is made up of 14 amino acids. The germline CDR1 and CDR2 sequences are SGHTA and FQGNSA. CDR3 sequence: CASSYGTNPGEQYF. The CDR3 DNA is TGTGCCAGCAGCTACGGGACTAATCCGGGCGAGCAGTACTTC.

The rearrangement uses TRBV7-3 and TRBJ1-1; maybe TRBD1 (5 bases). Trimming shortened V by 4 bases and J by 6 bases, and 12 bases separated the two germline ends. CDR1 is SGHTA and CDR2 is FQGTGA in the germline V gene. This CDR3 is built from 13 residues. The CDR3 protein is CASSSSLGAEAFF. The CDR3 DNA reads TGTGCCAGCAGCTCCTCTTTAGGGGCTGAAGCTTTCTTT.

V usage is TRBV28 and J usage is TRBJ2-4; 8 nucleotides line up with TRBD1. With 4 bases clipped from V and 8 bases from J, the junction kept 7 bases outside the gene matches. CDR3 length: 14 amino acids. CDR1 is MDHEN and CDR2 is SYDVKM in the germline V gene. CDR3 nucleotide sequence: TGTGCCAGCAGTTCCGCAGGGGGCGGAGACATTCAGTACTTC. Translated: CASSSAGGGDIQYF.

The rearrangement links TRBV10-3 to TRBJ1-1; D may be TRBD1 (5 bases). The V gene's germline CDR1 is ENHRY and CDR2 SYGVKD. The CDR3 spans 14 residues. Trimming cost V 3 bases and J 3 bases, with 11 bases left between them. The CDR3 loop reads CAISDSEGDTEAFF. CDR3 nucleotides: TGTGCCATCAGTGACAGCGAAGGGGACACTGAAGCTTTCTTT.

The V and J genes are TRBV12-3 or TRBV12-4 and TRBJ1-5; D is unresolved. V lost 3 bases and J lost 7, with 10 bases in between. The CDR3 contains 13 residues. This CDR3 reads CASSLGKVQPQHF. The CDR3 DNA follows: TGTGCCAGCAGTTTGGGTAAGGTACAGCCCCAGCATTTT.

This CDR3 reads CASSLVRSNTGELFF. CDR3 nucleotides: TGTGCCAGCAGCTTAGTACGGTCGAACACCGGGGAGCTGTTTTTT. This chain joins TRBV7-8 and TRBJ2-2; unclear D gene. CDR3 length: 15 residues. The V end lost 1 base, the J end lost 0 bases, and 6 bases lay between the germline ends. From germline, CDR1 is SGHVS and CDR2 FQNEAQ. The whole variable domain, remainder taken from reference TRBV7-8 and TRBJ2-2, is GAGVSQSPRYKVAKRGQDVALRCDPISGHVSLFWYQQALGQGPEFLTYFQNEAQLDKSGLPSDRFFAERPEGSVSTLKIQRTQQEDSAVYLCASSLVRSNTGELFFGEGSRLTVL.

DNA of the CDR3: TGTGCCACCGAAGGATTCGCTAGCGGGATCAATGAGCAGTTCTTC. Its translation: CATEGFASGINEQFF. This chain connects TRBV7-9 to TRBJ2-1; 9 nucleotides agree with TRBD2. Germline CDR1 reads SEHNR; CDR2 reads FQNEAQ (reference sequence). Trimming cost V 10 bases and J 6 bases; bases outside gene matches: 13. The CDR3 has 15 residues. Combining the CDR3 with reference TRBV7-9 and TRBJ2-1 gives the whole variable domain DTGVSQNPRHKITKRGQNVTFRCDPISEHNRLYWYRQTLGQGPEFLTYFQNEAQLEKSRLLSDRFSAERPKGSFSTLEIQRTEQGDSAMYLCATEGFASGINEQFFGPGTRLTVL.

This chain joins TRBV7-4 and TRBJ2-7; a weak D match, TRBD1 (6 bases). The V gene's germline CDR1 is SGHVT and CDR2 SQSDAQ. V was trimmed by 5 bases and J by 3 bases, leaving 14 bases between them. This CDR3 contains 14 residues. The CDR3 here is CASSDMDRSYEQYF. CDR3 bases: TGTGCCAGCAGCGATATGGACAGAAGCTACGAGCAGTACTTC. Variable domain in full (rest from reference TRBV7-4 and TRBJ2-7): GAGVSQSPRYKVAKRGRDVALRCDSISGHVTLYWYRQTLGQGSEVLTYSQSDAQRDKSGRPSGRFSAERPERSVSTLKIQRTEQGDSAVYLCASSDMDRSYEQYFGPGTRLTVT.

V and J are TRBV20-1 and TRBJ2-1; TRBD2 matches 9 bases. Germline lookup yields CDR1 DFQATT and CDR2 SNEGSKA (reference sequence). The CDR3 contains 19 residues. J lost 7 bases, V lost 5 bases, and 24 bases had no gene match. CDR3 region: CSAGADWRSRLAVFNEQFF. The CDR3 coding sequence is TGCAGTGCTGGGGCGGACTGGAGGAGCAGACTAGCGGTTTTTAATGAGCAGTTCTTC.

The chain uses TRBV28 and TRBJ2-2; 8 bases align to TRBD1. The CDR3 loop spans 16 amino acids. From germline, CDR1 is MDHEN and CDR2 SYDVKM. Trimming removed 7 bases from V and 7 bases from J; junction bases left unmatched: 14. CDR3 sequence (DNA): TGTGCCAGCAACCCCGCTGTGACAGGGGAGAGCGGGGAGCTGTTTTTT. It encodes CASNPAVTGESGELFF.

The genes are TRBV19 and TRBJ2-3; D not certain. Trimming shortened V by 6 bases and J by 1 base, and 5 bases separated the two germline ends. Germline V gene sequence: CDR1 LNHDA, CDR2 SQIVND (reference sequence). The CDR3 is made up of 12 amino acids. The CDR3 nucleotides read TGTGCCAGTAGAGACGGCACAGATACGCAGTATTTT. The encoded protein is CASRDGTDTQYF.

This clonotype was seen a few times. The rearrangement uses TRBV7-2 and TRBJ2-3; tentatively, D is TRBD1 (6 bases). Trimming removed 8 bases at V and 0 bases at J, with 6 bases between. CDR3 size: 12 residues. From germline, CDR1 is SGHTA and CDR2 FQGNSA. The CDR3 spells CASGQSTDTQYF. The CDR3 DNA is TGTGCCAGCGGACAGAGCACAGATACGCAGTATTTT.

J is TRBJ1-2 and V is TRBV6-1, with TRBD1 matching over 7 bases. The germline V gene encodes CDR1 MNHNS and CDR2 SASEGT. V was clipped by 5 bases and J by 8 bases; unmatched bases: 8. The CDR3 length is 13 residues. The DNA of the CDR3 is TGTGCCAGCAGTTTAGACAGGGCTGGAGGCTACACCTTC. This encodes CASSLDRAGGYTF.

The table lists this clonotype with a few counts. The chain's CDR3 is CASSETSGGYQETQYF. The CDR3 nucleotides read TGTGCCAGCAGCGAAACTAGCGGGGGGTACCAAGAGACCCAGTACTTC. J is TRBJ2-5 and V is TRBV7-6; 12 bases are shared with TRBD2. V trimming: 5 bases; J trimming: 0 bases; junction bases outside the gene matches: 4. The CDR3 is 16 residues long. CDR1 and CDR2 from the germline V gene are SGHVS and FNYEAQ.

This clonotype was seen once. A read error may account for a junction end that differs from germline. The chain links TRBV7-6 to TRBJ2-3, with D unclear. Germline CDR1 SGHVS, CDR2 FNYEAQ. The length of the CDR3 is 15 residues. The CDR3 DNA sequence: TGTGCCAGCAGCTTAGCTGGAATTCCCGCAGAGACGCATTATTTT. It yields the protein CASSLAGIPAETHYF.

This clonotype was seen a single time. This chain joins TRBV27 and TRBJ2-3; D is perhaps TRBD1 or TRBD2 (5 bases each). Germline V gene data show CDR1 as MNHEY and CDR2 as SMNVEV (reference sequence). Trimming took 3 bases from V and 3 from J, leaving 13 bases between them. The CDR3 extends over 15 amino acids. The CDR3 DNA follows: TGTGCCAGCAGTTTTTTGAGGGGTGGGACAGATACGCAGTATTTT. Encoded protein: CASSFLRGGTDTQYF.

This chain joins TRBV20-1 and TRBJ1-5; perhaps TRBD1 as D (5 bases). Looked up from germline, CDR1 is DFQATT and CDR2 is SNEGSKA (reference sequence). The CDR3 is 15 amino acids. Deletions cut 0 bases from V and 4 bases from J, with 13 bases between. For the CDR3, the DNA is TGCAGTGCTAGAGATTCAGGGTCTGTGAATCAGCCCCAGCATTTT. It translates to CSARDSGSVNQPQHF.

This rearrangement joins TRBV12-3 or TRBV12-4 to TRBJ2-7; 10 nucleotides agree with TRBD2. The CDR3 has 17 amino acids. After removal of 3 bases from V and 4 bases from J, the junction contained 12 bases not matched to a gene. The CDR3 DNA reads TGTGCCAGCAGTTTCTATCCCCCTAGCGGGGGACTTTACGAGCAGTACTTC. This gives the protein CASSFYPPSGGLYEQYF.

There are many counts of this clonotype. The chain is built from TRBV2 and TRBJ1-2; no clear D gene. Trimming left V 6 bases short and J 1 base short, with 12 bases between. The CDR3 consists of 14 residues. Per germline, CDR1 SNHLY and CDR2 FYNNEI. This CDR3 is CASSQGRINYGYTF. DNA of the CDR3: TGTGCCAGCAGCCAAGGACGGATTAACTATGGCTACACCTTC.

The sample holds a few counts of this clonotype. V and J are TRBV7-3 and TRBJ2-1, with 9 bases aligning to TRBD2. V shed 6 bases and J 6 bases; nucleotides not matched to a gene: 9. The CDR3 sequence is 15 residues long. Looked up from germline, CDR1 is SGHTA and CDR2 is FQGTGA. CDR3 sequence: CASRIRAGGLNEQFF. Here the CDR3 DNA reads TGTGCCAGCAGAATACGGGCGGGAGGGCTCAATGAGCAGTTCTTC.

This rearrangement joins TRBV3-1 to TRBJ2-1, with a tentative D call TRBD2 (6 bases). Trimming stripped 0 bases from V and 2 bases from J, with 17 bases between. The CDR3 consists of 18 residues. Looked up from germline, CDR1 is LGHDT and CDR2 is YNNKEL (reference sequence). CDR3 region: CASSQDELRDFAYNEQFF. In DNA, the CDR3 is TGTGCCAGCAGCCAAGATGAGCTCCGGGACTTCGCCTACAATGAGCAGTTCTTC.

The chain has TRBV7-9 and TRBJ1-4; possible D gene TRBD1, 6 bases. V shed 5 bases and J shed 4 bases, with 11 bases lying between them. The CDR3 sequence is 14 residues long. Germline V gives CDR1 SEHNR, CDR2 FQNEAQ (reference sequence). The CDR3 loop reads CASSLGQFNEKLFF. The CDR3 DNA reads as TGTGCCAGCAGCCTTGGACAGTTTAATGAAAAACTGTTTTTT.

In DNA form, the CDR3 reads TGTGCCAGCACCAAAAGGGCTAGCGGGGACAATGAGCAGTTCTTC. Amino acid sequence: CASTKRASGDNEQFF. The gene calls are TRBV11-3 and TRBJ2-1, with TRBD2 identical over 9 bases. The CDR3 is 15 residues long. The germline gives CDR1 SGHNT, CDR2 YENEEA. V shed 7 bases and J 5 bases; nucleotides not matched to a gene: 9.

This clonotype was seen only a few times. V gene TRBV6-5 combines with J gene TRBJ2-2; weak D call: TRBD2 (5 bases). From germline, CDR1 is MNHEY and CDR2 SVGAGI. Trimming took 4 bases from V and 4 from J, leaving 10 bases between them. The CDR3 length is 14 residues. The CDR3 DNA reads as TGTGCCAGCAGTTCTCGTGGAGGCACCGGGGAGCTGTTTTTT. It is translated as CASSSRGGTGELFF.

The chain carries TRBV7-2 and TRBJ1-6, with D hard to call. The CDR3 extends over 17 amino acids. Trimming pared 9 bases from V and 10 bases from J, leaving 28 bases between. The V gene's germline CDR1 is SGHTA and CDR2 FQGNSA. DNA for the CDR3: TGTGCCAGAAGCCCACGACTCCAGACGCCCTGGGGATCACCCCTCCACTTT. Translation gives CARSPRLQTPWGSPLHF.

This clonotype has a handful of counts. This chain joins TRBV7-3 and TRBJ2-7; D is unresolved. The CDR3 covers 14 residues. V was shortened by 5 bases and J by 2 bases, with 13 bases between the two germline ends. Germline assignment: CDR1 SGHTA and CDR2 FQGTGA. CDR3 amino acids: CASSLDSSAYEQYF. The DNA of the CDR3 is TGTGCCAGCAGCCTCGACTCTAGTGCCTACGAGCAGTACTTC.

This clonotype was seen a handful of times. V is TRBV11-2 and J is TRBJ2-7; TRBD2 is a possible D gene (6 bases). Germline V gene sequence: CDR1 SGHAT, CDR2 FQNNGV. Trimming took off 3 bases at V and 4 bases at J, with 19 bases between the two ends. The CDR3 runs to 16 residues. The CDR3 protein is CASSLAGTSAVYEQYF. The CDR3 DNA is TGTGCCAGCAGCTTGGCCGGGACTTCGGCAGTATACGAGCAGTACTTC. Full variable domain (rest looked up from reference TRBV11-2 and TRBJ2-7): EAGVAQSPRYKIIEKRQSVAFWCNPISGHATLYWYQQILGQGPKLLIQFQNNGVVDDSQLPKDRFSAERLKGVDSTLKIQPAKLEDSAVYLCASSLAGTSAVYEQYFGPGTRLTVT.